The 23 T cell receptor beta chains listed next were all sequenced from one sample in a study of OX40 agonist ivuxolimab in advanced cancers. Assay used: immunoSEQ multiplex PCR; TCRdb lists only in-frame clones, some missing. The table shows around 62,000 clones, with about 80% occurring only once. The starting material was CD4+ or CD8+ T cells sorted from blood, obtained in a trial of the OX40 agonist ivuxolimab. These receptors were taken from an adult with an advanced solid tumor such as melanoma, head and neck, liver or kidney cancer.

This clone has just a few counts. The gene calls are TRBV28 and TRBJ2-7; maybe TRBD1 (6 bases). CDR3 length: 11 residues. The V gene's germline CDR1 is MDHEN and CDR2 SYDVKM. V shed 5 bases and J shed 7 bases, with 9 bases lying between them. The CDR3 DNA reads TGTGCCAGCAGTCCAACAGGGGAGCAGTACTTC. This gives the protein CASSPTGEQYF.

The CDR3 coding sequence is TGTGCCATCAGTGAGTCCGTGGGTGCTTCCTACAATGAGCAGTTCTTC. Its translation: CAISESVGASYNEQFF. The V call is TRBV10-3, the J call TRBJ2-1; D gene unclear. Germline V gives CDR1 ENHRY, CDR2 SYGVKD. This CDR3 is built from 16 residues. Trimming removed 0 bases from V and 1 base from J, with 10 bases in between.

V gene TRBV19 combines with J gene TRBJ1-2; TRBD1 is a possible D gene (5 bases). This CDR3 has 15 residues. CDR1 and CDR2 (germline): LNHDA, SQIVND (reference sequence). V was cut by 6 bases and J by 0 bases, with 14 bases left in between. The CDR3 sequence: CASSVQGHTNYGYTF. CDR3 sequence (DNA): TGTGCCAGTAGCGTTCAGGGTCATACTAACTATGGCTACACCTTC.

This clone is medium-sized. The chain combines TRBV7-9 with TRBJ1-5; D not certain. Trimming pared 5 bases from V and 1 base from J, leaving 12 bases between. This CDR3 has 15 amino acids. Germline V gives CDR1 SEHNR, CDR2 FQNEAQ (reference sequence). Here the CDR3 reads CASSPYPDSNQPQHF. The CDR3 DNA follows: TGTGCCAGCAGCCCATACCCGGACAGCAATCAGCCCCAGCATTTT.

The rearrangement uses TRBV7-2 and TRBJ2-7; 9 positions match TRBD2. The germline CDR1 and CDR2 sequences are SGHTA and FQGNSA. V shed 0 bases, J shed 9 bases, and the junction held 9 bases outside the gene matches. This CDR3 spans 15 amino acids. The CDR3, as DNA: TGTGCCAGCAGCTTAGCATCTAGCGGGATTGCAGGGCAGTACTTC. Translating it yields CASSLASSGIAGQYF.

This sequence joins TRBV7-2 and TRBJ2-2; unclear D gene. This CDR3 is built from 16 residues. CDR1 is SGHTA and CDR2 is FQGNSA in the germline V gene. The V gene lost 2 bases and the J gene lost 2 bases, with 12 bases spanning the gap. The CDR3 DNA reads as TGTGCCAGCAGCTTATTCTCCATTCCAAACACCGGGGAGCTGTTTTTT. This sequence encodes CASSLFSIPNTGELFF.

The count of this clone is one. The chain uses TRBV5-5 and TRBJ1-3; D not certain. The CDR3 consists of 16 residues. The V and J ends lost 0 bases and 1 base respectively, with 11 bases between them. Germline CDR1 is SGHKS and CDR2 is YYEKEE (reference sequence). The CDR3 DNA sequence: TGTGCCAGCAGCTTGGCGGCGGCGCAATCTGGAAACACCATATATTTT. The encoded protein is CASSLAAAQSGNTIYF.

The V and J genes are TRBV18 and TRBJ1-1; no definite D call. CDR3 length: 13 amino acids. The germline V gene encodes CDR1 KGHSH and CDR2 LQKENI. Deletions cut 1 base from V and 5 bases from J, with 8 bases between. CDR3 sequence: CASSPRQATEAFF. The CDR3 DNA reads TGTGCCAGCTCACCACGGCAGGCTACTGAAGCTTTCTTT.

V gene TRBV19 combines with J gene TRBJ2-1; D gene ambiguous. CDR3 length equals 11 residues. Germline V CDR1 and CDR2: LNHDA, SQIVND (reference sequence). Trimming pared 6 bases from V and 0 bases from J, leaving 0 bases between. Written as DNA, the CDR3 is TGTGCCAGTAGCTCCTACAATGAGCAGTTCTTC. It translates to CASSSYNEQFF.

This clone is judged medium-sized (0.01 to 0.1%). V and J are TRBV21-1 and TRBJ1-5; the DNA was not used to check the table's D call, TRBD1. TRBV21-1 is a known pseudogene. The CDR3 covers 16 residues. The CDR3 region has the DNA TGTGCCAGCAGCAAACAGCCCCGGGACAGGTATCAGCCCCAGCATTTT. Amino acids: CASSKQPRDRYQPQHF.

The chain links TRBV27 to TRBJ2-1; 15 bases align to TRBD2. The CDR3 has 19 residues. From germline, CDR1 is MNHEY and CDR2 SMNVEV (reference sequence). Trimming took 2 bases from V and 5 from J; bases not matched to a gene: 10. CDR3 nucleotide sequence: TGTGCCAGCAGTTTAATTTGGACTAGCGGGGGGGTCGGCAACAATGAGCAGTTCTTC. This gives the protein CASSLIWTSGGVGNNEQFF.

V is TRBV25-1 and J is TRBJ2-1; D is ambiguous. In germline, CDR1 is MGHDK, CDR2 SYGVNS. Trimming left V 5 bases short and J 10 bases short, with 9 bases between. The CDR3 consists of 11 residues. CDR3 sequence: CASSTDGEQFF. CDR3 nucleotide sequence: TGTGCCAGCAGTACCGACGGAGAGCAGTTCTTC. Using reference TRBV25-1 and TRBJ2-1 for the parts outside the CDR3, the full variable domain is EADIYQTPRYLVIGTGKKITLECSQTMGHDKMYWYQQDPGMELHLIHYSYGVNSTEKGDLSSESTVSRIRTEHFPLTLESARPSHTSQYLCASSTDGEQFFGPGTRLTVL.

This clone was picked up a small number of times. The chain recombines TRBV29-1 with TRBJ2-7; D may be TRBD1 or TRBD2 (6 bases each). Trimming took 4 bases from V and 6 from J, leaving 22 bases between them. This CDR3 contains 15 residues. CDR1 is SQVTM and CDR2 is ANQGSEA in the germline V gene. The CDR3 region has the DNA TGCAGCGTTGTCCCCTATGCTACAGGGAGGAGCGAGCAGTACTTC. This translates into CSVVPYATGRSEQYF.

This clone was observed a handful of times. The chain uses TRBV6-1 and TRBJ2-1, with 7 bases lining up with TRBD2. The CDR3 has 15 amino acids. The germline CDR1 and CDR2 sequences are MNHNS and SASEGT. The V and J ends lost 2 bases and 1 base, in that order; junction bases with no gene match: 2. The CDR3 reads CASSERGGSYNEQFF. In DNA, the CDR3 is TGTGCCAGCAGTGAAAGGGGAGGGTCCTACAATGAGCAGTTCTTC.

This chain uses TRBV7-8 with TRBJ1-2; 9 nucleotides line up with TRBD1. The CDR3 totals 17 residues. The ends lost 1 base at V and 5 bases at J; junction bases unmatched: 11. Germline-derived CDR1 and CDR2 are SGHVS and FQNEAQ. For the CDR3, the DNA is TGTGCCAGCAGCTTAGAACAGGGGGCGCCCAATGGTTATGGCTACACCTTC. As protein: CASSLEQGAPNGYGYTF.

V is TRBV7-2 and J is TRBJ1-1; D ambiguous. From germline, CDR1 is SGHTA and CDR2 FQGNSA. The CDR3 covers 13 residues. Trimming pared 0 bases from V and 1 base from J, leaving 3 bases between. As DNA, the CDR3 is TGTGCCAGCAGCTTAGCGGAGAACACTGAAGCTTTCTTT. This encodes CASSLAENTEAFF.

This chain connects TRBV6-6 to TRBJ2-1; 8 positions agree with TRBD2. Germline CDR1 and CDR2: MNHNY and SVGAGI (reference sequence). The length of the CDR3 is 11 residues. The CDR3 loop reads CATESGGEQFF. As DNA, the CDR3 is TGTGCAACCGAATCGGGGGGGGAGCAGTTCTTC.

The V call is TRBV19, the J call TRBJ1-2; possibly TRBD1 for D (5 bases). The V and J ends lost 3 bases and 7 bases respectively, with 18 bases between them. This CDR3 region has 15 residues. Germline CDR1 reads LNHDA; CDR2 reads SQIVND (reference sequence). CDR3 sequence: CASSIWSGEDRGYTF. The CDR3 nucleotides are TGTGCCAGTAGTATTTGGTCGGGGGAAGACCGTGGCTACACCTTC.

This clone appeared a single time. CDR3 region: CASSPHDGVYEKLFF. DNA for the CDR3: TGTGCCAGCAGCCCACATGATGGGGTCTACGAAAAACTGTTTTTT. This rearrangement joins TRBV7-3 to TRBJ1-4; D is undetermined. Between the trimmed V and J ends, which lost 5 bases and 8 bases, there was a span of 18 bases. The V gene's germline CDR1 is SGHTA and CDR2 FQGTGA. The CDR3 has 15 residues.

The chain combines TRBV5-4 with TRBJ1-1; a weak D match, TRBD1 (6 bases). CDR1 and CDR2 (germline): SGHNT, YYREEE (reference sequence). This CDR3 comprises 15 residues. Deletions cut 0 bases from V and 3 bases from J, with 12 bases between. CDR3 DNA: TGTGCCAGCAGCTTGGACCAGGGGAGGTACACTGAAGCTTTCTTT. Protein product: CASSLDQGRYTEAFF.

This clone was picked up a small number of times. The rearrangement joins TRBV27 to TRBJ2-2; D perhaps matches TRBD1 (6 bases). The germline CDR1 and CDR2 sequences are MNHEY and SMNVEV (reference sequence). The V gene lost 3 bases and the J gene lost 2 bases, with 10 bases spanning the gap. The CDR3 length is 15 residues. Here the CDR3 reads CASSFAGVNTGELFF. For the CDR3, the DNA is TGTGCCAGCAGTTTTGCAGGGGTCAACACCGGGGAGCTGTTTTTT.

The V gene is TRBV5-1, the J gene TRBJ2-3; 9 bases agree with TRBD2. Germline-derived CDR1 and CDR2 are SGHRS and YFSETQ. V was clipped by 0 bases and J by 1 base; unmatched bases: 3. The CDR3 runs to 16 residues. DNA for the CDR3: TGCGCCAGCAGCTTGGGGGCTAGCGGGGGCACAGATACGCAGTATTTT. The encoded protein is CASSLGASGGTDTQYF.

The chain has TRBV5-1 and TRBJ2-3, with 10 bases matching TRBD2. The CDR3 covers 16 residues. Per the germline V gene, CDR1 is SGHRS and CDR2 is YFSETQ. Trimming at V came to 4 bases and at J to 6 bases, leaving 11 bases not matched to a gene. The CDR3 nucleotides are TGCGCCAGCAGCCCCAAAGGGCTAGCGGGGGCGGATACGCAGTATTTT. This translates into CASSPKGLAGADTQYF.